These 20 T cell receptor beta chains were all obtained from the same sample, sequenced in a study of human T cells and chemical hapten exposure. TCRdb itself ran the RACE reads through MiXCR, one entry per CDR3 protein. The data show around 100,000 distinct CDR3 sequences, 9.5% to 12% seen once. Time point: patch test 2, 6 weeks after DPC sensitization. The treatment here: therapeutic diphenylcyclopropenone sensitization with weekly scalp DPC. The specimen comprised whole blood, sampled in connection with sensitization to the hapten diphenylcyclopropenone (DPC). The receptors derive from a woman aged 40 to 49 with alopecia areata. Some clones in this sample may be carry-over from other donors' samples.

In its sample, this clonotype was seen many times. This CDR3 reads CASSDASNQPQHF. In DNA, the CDR3 is TGTGCCAGCAGCGATGCGAGCAATCAGCCCCAGCATTTT. This chain links TRBV12-1 with TRBJ1-5. TRBV12-1 is an annotated pseudogene. CDR3 length equals 13 residues.

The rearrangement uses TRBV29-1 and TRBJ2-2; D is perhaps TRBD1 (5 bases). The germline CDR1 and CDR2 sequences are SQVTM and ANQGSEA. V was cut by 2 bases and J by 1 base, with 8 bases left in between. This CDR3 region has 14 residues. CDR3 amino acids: CSVESDKNTGELFF. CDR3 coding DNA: TGCAGCGTTGAATCGGACAAGAACACCGGGGAGCTGTTTTTT.

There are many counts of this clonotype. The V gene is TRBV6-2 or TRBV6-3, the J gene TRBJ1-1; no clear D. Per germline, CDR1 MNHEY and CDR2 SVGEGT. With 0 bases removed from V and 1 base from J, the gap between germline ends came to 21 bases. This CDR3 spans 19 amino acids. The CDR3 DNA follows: TGTGCCAGCAGTTACTCCGGATGGGAGACGATTACCGGGAACACTGAAGCTTTCTTT. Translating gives CASSYSGWETITGNTEAFF.

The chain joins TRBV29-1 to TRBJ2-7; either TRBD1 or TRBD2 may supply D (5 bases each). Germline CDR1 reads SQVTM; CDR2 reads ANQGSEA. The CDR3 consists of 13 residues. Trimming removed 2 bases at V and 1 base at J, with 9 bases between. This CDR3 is CSVEMGDSYEQYF. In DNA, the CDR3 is TGCAGCGTTGAAATGGGGGATTCCTACGAGCAGTACTTC.

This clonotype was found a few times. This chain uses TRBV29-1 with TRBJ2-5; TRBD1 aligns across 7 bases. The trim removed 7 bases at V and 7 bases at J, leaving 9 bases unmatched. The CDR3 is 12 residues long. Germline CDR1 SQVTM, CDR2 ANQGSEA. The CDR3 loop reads CSGAQGMRTQYF. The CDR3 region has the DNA TGCAGCGGTGCACAGGGGATGCGGACCCAGTACTTC. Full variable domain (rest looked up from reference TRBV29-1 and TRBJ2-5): SAVISQKPSRDICQRGTSLTIQCQVDSQVTMMFWYRQQPGQSLTLIATANQGSEATYESGFVIDKFPISRPNLTFSTLTVSNMSPEDSSIYLCSGAQGMRTQYFGPGTRLLVL.

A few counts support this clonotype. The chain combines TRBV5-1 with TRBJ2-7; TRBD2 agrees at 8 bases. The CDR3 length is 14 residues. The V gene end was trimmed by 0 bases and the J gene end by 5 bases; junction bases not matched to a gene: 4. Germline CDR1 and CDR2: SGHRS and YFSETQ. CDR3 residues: CASSLAGGPDEQYF. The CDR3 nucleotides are TGCGCCAGCAGCTTGGCGGGAGGGCCGGACGAGCAGTACTTC. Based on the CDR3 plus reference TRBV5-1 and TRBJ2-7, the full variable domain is KAGVTQTPRYLIKTRGQQVTLSCSPISGHRSVSWYQQTPGQGLQFLFEYFSETQRNKGNFPGRFSGRQFSNSRSEMNVSTLELGDSALYLCASSLAGGPDEQYFGPGTRLTVT.

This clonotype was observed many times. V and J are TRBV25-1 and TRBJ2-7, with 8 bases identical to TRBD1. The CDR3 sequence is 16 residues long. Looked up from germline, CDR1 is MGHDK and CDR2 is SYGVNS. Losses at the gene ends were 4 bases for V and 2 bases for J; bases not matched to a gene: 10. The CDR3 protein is CASSGLLGTGPYEQYF. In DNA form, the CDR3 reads TGTGCCAGCAGTGGCCTTCTGGGGACAGGACCCTACGAGCAGTACTTC.

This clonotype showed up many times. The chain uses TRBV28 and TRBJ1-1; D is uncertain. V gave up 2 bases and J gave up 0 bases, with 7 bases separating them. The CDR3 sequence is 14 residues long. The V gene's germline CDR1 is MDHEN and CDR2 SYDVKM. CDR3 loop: CASSLRQVNTEAFF. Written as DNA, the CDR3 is TGTGCCAGCAGTTTAAGGCAGGTGAACACTGAAGCTTTCTTT.

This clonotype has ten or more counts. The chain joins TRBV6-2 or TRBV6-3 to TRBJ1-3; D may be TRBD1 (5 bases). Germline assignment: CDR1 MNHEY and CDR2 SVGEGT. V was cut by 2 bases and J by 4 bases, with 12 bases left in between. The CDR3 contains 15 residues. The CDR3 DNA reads TGTGCCAGCAGTTACGTCTGGGGCGCCGGAAACACCATATATTTT. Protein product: CASSYVWGAGNTIYF.

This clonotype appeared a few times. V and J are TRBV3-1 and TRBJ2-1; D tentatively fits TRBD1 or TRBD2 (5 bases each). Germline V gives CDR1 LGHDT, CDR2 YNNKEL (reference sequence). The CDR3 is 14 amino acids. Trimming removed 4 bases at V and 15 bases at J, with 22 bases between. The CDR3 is CASSPHGGVVVPFF. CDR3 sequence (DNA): TGTGCCAGCAGCCCTCATGGGGGAGTTGTGGTGCCGTTCTTC.

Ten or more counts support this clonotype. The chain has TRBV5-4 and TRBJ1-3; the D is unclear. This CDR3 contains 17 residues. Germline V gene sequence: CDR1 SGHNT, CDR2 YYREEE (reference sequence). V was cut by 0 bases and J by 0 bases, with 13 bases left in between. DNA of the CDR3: TGTGCCAGCAGCTTGGCGGGGAGAATGAGCTCTGGAAACACCATATATTTT. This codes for CASSLAGRMSSGNTIYF. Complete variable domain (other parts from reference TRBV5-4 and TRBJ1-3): ETGVTQSPTHLIKTRGQQVTLRCSSQSGHNTVSWYQQALGQGPQFIFQYYREEENGRGNFPPRFSGLQFPNYSSELNVNALELDDSALYLCASSLAGRMSSGNTIYFGEGSWLTVV.

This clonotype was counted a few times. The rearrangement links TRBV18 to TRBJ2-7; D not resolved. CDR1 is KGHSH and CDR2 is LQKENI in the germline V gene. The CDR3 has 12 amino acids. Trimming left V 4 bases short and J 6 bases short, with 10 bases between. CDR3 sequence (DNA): TGTGCCAGCTCACACGGACGGAGCGAGCAGTACTTC. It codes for CASSHGRSEQYF. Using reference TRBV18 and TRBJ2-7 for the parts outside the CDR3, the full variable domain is NAGVMQNPRHLVRRRGQEARLRCSPMKGHSHVYWYRQLPEEGLKFMVYLQKENIIDESGMPKERFSAEFPKEGPSILRIQQVVRGDSAAYFCASSHGRSEQYFGPGTRLTVT.

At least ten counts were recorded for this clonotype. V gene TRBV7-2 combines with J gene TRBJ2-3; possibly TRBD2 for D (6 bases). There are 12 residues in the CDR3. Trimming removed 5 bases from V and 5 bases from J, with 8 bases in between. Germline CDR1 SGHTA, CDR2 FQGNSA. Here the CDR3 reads CASSPGLDTQYF. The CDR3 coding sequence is TGTGCCAGCAGCCCGGGACTAGATACGCAGTATTTT.

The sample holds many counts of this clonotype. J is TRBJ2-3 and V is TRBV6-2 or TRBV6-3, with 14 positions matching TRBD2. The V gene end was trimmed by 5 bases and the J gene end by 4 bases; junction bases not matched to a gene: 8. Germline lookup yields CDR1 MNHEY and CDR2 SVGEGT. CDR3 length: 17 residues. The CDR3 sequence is CASSEHMGLAGADTQYF. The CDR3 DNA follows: TGTGCCAGCAGTGAACATATGGGACTAGCGGGGGCAGATACGCAGTATTTT.

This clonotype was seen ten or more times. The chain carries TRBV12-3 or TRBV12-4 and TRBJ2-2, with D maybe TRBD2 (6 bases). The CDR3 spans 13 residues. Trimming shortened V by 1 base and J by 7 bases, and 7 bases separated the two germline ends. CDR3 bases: TGTGCCAGCAGTTTAGGGGGGGTCGGGGAGCTGTTTTTT. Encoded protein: CASSLGGVGELFF.

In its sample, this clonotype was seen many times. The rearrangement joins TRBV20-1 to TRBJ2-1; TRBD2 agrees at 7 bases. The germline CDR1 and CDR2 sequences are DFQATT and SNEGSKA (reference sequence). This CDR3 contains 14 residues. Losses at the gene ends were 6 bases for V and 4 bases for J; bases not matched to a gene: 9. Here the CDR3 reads CSAARGSLYNEQFF. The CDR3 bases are TGCAGTGCGGCGCGGGGGAGCCTATACAATGAGCAGTTCTTC.

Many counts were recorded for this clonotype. The CDR3 DNA reads as TGTGCCAGCAGGCCCGAGGGACAGGGCTATGGCTACACCTTC. Protein sequence: CASRPEGQGYGYTF. V gene TRBV4-2 combines with J gene TRBJ1-2; TRBD1 agrees at 9 bases. V trimming: 6 bases; J trimming: 4 bases; junction bases outside the gene matches: 6. The CDR3 runs 14 residues. CDR1 is LGHNA and CDR2 is YNFKEQ in the germline V gene.

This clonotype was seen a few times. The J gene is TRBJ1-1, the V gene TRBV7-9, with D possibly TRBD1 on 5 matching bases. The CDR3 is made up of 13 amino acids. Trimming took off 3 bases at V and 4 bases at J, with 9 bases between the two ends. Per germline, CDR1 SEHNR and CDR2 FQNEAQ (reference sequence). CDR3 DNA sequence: TGTGCCAGCAGCTTCGACAGTGGCACTGAAGCTTTCTTT. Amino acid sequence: CASSFDSGTEAFF.

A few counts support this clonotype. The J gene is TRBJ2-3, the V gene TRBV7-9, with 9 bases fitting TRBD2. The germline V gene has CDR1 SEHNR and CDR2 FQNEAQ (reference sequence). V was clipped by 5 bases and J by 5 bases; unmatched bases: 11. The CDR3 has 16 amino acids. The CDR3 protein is CASSPRGGGAIDTQYF. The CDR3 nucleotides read TGTGCCAGCAGCCCCCGCGGCGGGGGGGCCATAGATACGCAGTATTTT.

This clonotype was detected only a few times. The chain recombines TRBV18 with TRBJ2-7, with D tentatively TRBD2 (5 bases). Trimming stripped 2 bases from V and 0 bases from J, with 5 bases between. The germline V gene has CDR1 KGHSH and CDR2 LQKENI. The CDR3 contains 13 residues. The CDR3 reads CASSPGSSYEQYF. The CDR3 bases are TGTGCCAGCTCACCAGGGAGCTCCTACGAGCAGTACTTC.